The rows below give T cell receptor beta chains drawn from one sample of a study of blood T cell repertoires in COVID-19. TCRdb's copy holds only in-frame clones and misses some; the assay was immunoSEQ multiplex PCR. The sample records around 160,000 clones, more than 80% being singletons. The specimen sequenced was peripheral blood. Receptor source: a human donor in a cohort sampled during active COVID-19. The CDR3 runs from the conserved cysteine through the conserved F or W. The D gene is left open where the match is weak. A clone size is listed for some rows: how often the clone was seen (once, few, many), or a class if it is expanded.

>TRBV30|TRBJ2-2|.|.
CAWRGGLGTGELFF
TGTGCCTGGAGGGGCGGGCTCGGCACCGGGGAGCTGTTTTTT
>TRBV5-1|TRBJ2-1|.|.
CASSGGGSGAYNNEQFF
TGCGCCAGCAGCGGGGGCGGGAGCGGAGCCTATAACAATGAGCAGTTCTTC
>TRBV7-2|TRBJ2-7|.|.
CASSLVAKSYEQYF
TGTGCCAGCAGCTTAGTAGCTAAATCCTACGAGCAGTACTTC
>TRBV28|TRBJ1-2|.|.
CASSSRQGNGYTF
TGTGCCAGCAGTTCCCGCCAGGGGAATGGCTACACCTTC
>TRBV10-2|TRBJ1-2|.|.
CASSQGDYGYTF
TGCGCCAGCAGTCAGGGTGACTATGGCTACACCTTC
>TRBV4-3|TRBJ1-4|many|.
CASSLAGGEKLFF
TGCGCCAGCAGCCTCGCGGGCGGTGAAAAACTGTTTTTT
>TRBV29-1|TRBJ2-2|.|TRBD2
CSAGLAGDAGELFF
TGCAGCGCTGGACTAGCGGGAGATGCCGGGGAGCTGTTTTTT
>TRBV19|TRBJ1-6|once|.
CASSIKLREYGSYNSPLHF
TGTGCCAGTAGTATAAAGCTGCGGGAGTACGGCTCCTATAATTCACCCCTCCACTTT
>TRBV5-4|TRBJ2-7|.|.
CASSLVEGYEQYF
TGTGCCAGCAGCTTGGTCGAGGGCTACGAGCAGTACTTC
>TRBV30|TRBJ1-6|many|.
CAWSGTPWGSPLHF
TGTGCCTGGAGCGGGACACCCTGGGGTTCACCCCTCCACTTT
>TRBV11-2|TRBJ1-2|.|TRBD1
CASSFGTVNYGYTF
TGTGCCAGCAGCTTTGGGACAGTAAACTATGGCTACACCTTC
>TRBV14|TRBJ1-1|.|.
CASRLTVVSRDTEAFF
TGTGCCAGCAGACTGACAGTTGTGAGCAGGGACACTGAAGCTTTCTTT
>TRBV27|TRBJ2-3|.|TRBD2
CASSLARGGGARDTQYF
TGTGCCAGCAGTTTAGCCCGGGGCGGGGGGGCAAGAGATACGCAGTATTTT